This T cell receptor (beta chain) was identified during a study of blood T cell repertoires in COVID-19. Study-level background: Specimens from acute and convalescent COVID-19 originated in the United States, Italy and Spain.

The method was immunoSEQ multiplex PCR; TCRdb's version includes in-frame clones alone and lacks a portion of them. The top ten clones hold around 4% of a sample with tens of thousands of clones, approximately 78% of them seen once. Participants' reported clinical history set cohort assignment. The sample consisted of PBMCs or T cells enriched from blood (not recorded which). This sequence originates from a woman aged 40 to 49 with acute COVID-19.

The CDR3 nucleotides read TGTGCCAGCAGCTTACTTGACAATGAGCAGTTCTTC. Amino acids: CASSLLDNEQFF. The chain employs TRBV7-9 and TRBJ2-1, with unresolved D. The V end lost 2 bases, the J end lost 5 bases, and 4 bases lay between the germline ends. The CDR3 loop spans 12 amino acids. Germline V CDR1 and CDR2: SEHNR, FQNEAQ (reference sequence).